The T cell receptor (beta chain) described here comes from a study of spatial heterogeneity in lung cancer. The overall study: Beta-chain sequences consistently outnumbered alpha-chain sequences in detection.

Germline CDR1 and CDR2: SGHTA and FQGNSA. This CDR3 contains 15 residues. With V trimmed by 3 bases and J by 6 bases, 9 bases remained unmatched. Every cDNA TCR molecule received its own unique molecular identifier. TCRdb recomputed calls from the 5' RACE reads with MiXCR, one row per CDR3 protein. Of about 38,000 distinct CDR3 sequences listed, roughly 7.4% are singletons. Time point described: sample taken at primary tumor resection. Whole RNA was taken from tumor, nontumor lung or frozen PBMC; it was then sequenced unsorted. There were some 76 donors, all of them untreated patients with early-stage non-small cell lung cancer. This clonotype was counted ten times or more.

Sequencing used PBMCs, obtained at surgery. The TCR comes from a male donor with early-stage non-small cell lung cancer. J is TRBJ1-1 and V is TRBV7-2, with 8 bases fitting TRBD1. The CDR3: CASSFYGQGAPEAFF. In DNA form, the CDR3 reads TGTGCCAGCAGCTTTTATGGACAGGGAGCTCCTGAAGCTTTCTTT.